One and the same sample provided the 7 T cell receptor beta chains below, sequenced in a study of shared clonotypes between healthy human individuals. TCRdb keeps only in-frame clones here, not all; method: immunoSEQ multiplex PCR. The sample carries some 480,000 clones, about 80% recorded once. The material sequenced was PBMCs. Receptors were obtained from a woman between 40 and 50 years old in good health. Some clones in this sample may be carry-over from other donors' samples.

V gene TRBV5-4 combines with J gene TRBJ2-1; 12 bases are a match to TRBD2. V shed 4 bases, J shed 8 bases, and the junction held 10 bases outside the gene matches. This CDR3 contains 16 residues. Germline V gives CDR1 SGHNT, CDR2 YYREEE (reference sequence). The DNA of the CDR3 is TGTGCCAGCAGCGTACGACTAGCGGGAGCTTGGGATGAGCAGTTCTTC. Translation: CASSVRLAGAWDEQFF.

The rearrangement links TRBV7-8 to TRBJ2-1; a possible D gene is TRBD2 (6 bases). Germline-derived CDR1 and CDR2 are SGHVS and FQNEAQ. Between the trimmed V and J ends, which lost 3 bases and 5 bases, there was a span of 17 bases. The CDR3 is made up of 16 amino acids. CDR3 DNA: TGTGCCAGCAGCTTTCGAGCGGGCGTAAAGAACAATGAGCAGTTCTTC. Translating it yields CASSFRAGVKNNEQFF.

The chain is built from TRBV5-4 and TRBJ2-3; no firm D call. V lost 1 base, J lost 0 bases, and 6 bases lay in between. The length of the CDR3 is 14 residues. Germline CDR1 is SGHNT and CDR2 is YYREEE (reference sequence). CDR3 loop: CASSLPDSTDTQYF. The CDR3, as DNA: TGTGCCAGCAGCTTGCCAGATAGCACAGATACGCAGTATTTT.

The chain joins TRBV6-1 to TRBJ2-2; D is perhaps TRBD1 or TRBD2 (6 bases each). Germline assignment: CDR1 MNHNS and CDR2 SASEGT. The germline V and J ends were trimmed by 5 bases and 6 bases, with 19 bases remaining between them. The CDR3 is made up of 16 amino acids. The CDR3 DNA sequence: TGTGCCAGCAGTCAAGGGGGGATGTGGTCGCCCGGGGAGCTGTTTTTT. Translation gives CASSQGGMWSPGELFF.

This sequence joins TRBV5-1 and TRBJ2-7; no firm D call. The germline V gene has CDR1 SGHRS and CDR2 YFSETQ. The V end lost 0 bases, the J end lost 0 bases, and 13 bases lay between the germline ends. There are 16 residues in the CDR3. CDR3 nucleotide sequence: TGCGCCAGCAGCTTGGATTCGGCAGAACCCTCCTACGAGCAGTACTTC. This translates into CASSLDSAEPSYEQYF.

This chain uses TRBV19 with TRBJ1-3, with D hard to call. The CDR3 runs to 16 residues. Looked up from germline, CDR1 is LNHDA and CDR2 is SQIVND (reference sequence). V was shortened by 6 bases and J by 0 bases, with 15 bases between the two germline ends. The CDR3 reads CASRTPTWGSGNTIYF. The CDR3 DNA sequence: TGTGCCAGTAGGACACCAACCTGGGGCTCTGGAAACACCATATATTTT.

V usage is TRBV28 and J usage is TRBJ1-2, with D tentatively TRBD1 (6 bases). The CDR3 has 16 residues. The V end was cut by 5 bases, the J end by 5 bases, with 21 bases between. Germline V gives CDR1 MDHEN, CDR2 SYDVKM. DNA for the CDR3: TGTGCCAGCAGTGCCCTCCAGGGGCTGCAGTTATATGGCTACACCTTC. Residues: CASSALQGLQLYGYTF.